The entry that follows covers one T cell receptor beta chain sequence. Per the authors' pipeline: Quantification of nucleated cells was approximated via reference gene primer amplification. Using immunoSEQ multiplex PCR, the repertoire was profiled, and TCRdb retains in-frame clones only, with some absent. V, J and clone size are taken as reported in that table, and D and trimming were inferred from the DNA itself. Of a few hundred thousand clones in the sample, 60% to 75% were seen once. This sample is drawn from a study of blood T cell repertoires in COVID-19. Background on the study: The samples span acute and convalescent COVID-19 from the United States, Italy and Spain. Sources were T cells, B-cell-depleted T cells, or PBMCs; the material itself was cDNA or gDNA.

V lost 3 bases and J 0 bases, leaving 16 bases between the germline ends. From germline, CDR1 is SGHVS and CDR2 FNYEAQ. The CDR3 is 17 amino acids. The chain carries TRBV7-6 and TRBJ2-3; perhaps TRBD1 as D (5 bases). The sequence derives from an elderly woman with acute or convalescent COVID-19. The sequenced material came from peripheral blood. CDR3 nucleotides: TGTGCCAGCAGCTTTACGACAGCTTTCTTTAGCACAGATACGCAGTATTTT. Residues: CASSFTTAFFSTDTQYF.